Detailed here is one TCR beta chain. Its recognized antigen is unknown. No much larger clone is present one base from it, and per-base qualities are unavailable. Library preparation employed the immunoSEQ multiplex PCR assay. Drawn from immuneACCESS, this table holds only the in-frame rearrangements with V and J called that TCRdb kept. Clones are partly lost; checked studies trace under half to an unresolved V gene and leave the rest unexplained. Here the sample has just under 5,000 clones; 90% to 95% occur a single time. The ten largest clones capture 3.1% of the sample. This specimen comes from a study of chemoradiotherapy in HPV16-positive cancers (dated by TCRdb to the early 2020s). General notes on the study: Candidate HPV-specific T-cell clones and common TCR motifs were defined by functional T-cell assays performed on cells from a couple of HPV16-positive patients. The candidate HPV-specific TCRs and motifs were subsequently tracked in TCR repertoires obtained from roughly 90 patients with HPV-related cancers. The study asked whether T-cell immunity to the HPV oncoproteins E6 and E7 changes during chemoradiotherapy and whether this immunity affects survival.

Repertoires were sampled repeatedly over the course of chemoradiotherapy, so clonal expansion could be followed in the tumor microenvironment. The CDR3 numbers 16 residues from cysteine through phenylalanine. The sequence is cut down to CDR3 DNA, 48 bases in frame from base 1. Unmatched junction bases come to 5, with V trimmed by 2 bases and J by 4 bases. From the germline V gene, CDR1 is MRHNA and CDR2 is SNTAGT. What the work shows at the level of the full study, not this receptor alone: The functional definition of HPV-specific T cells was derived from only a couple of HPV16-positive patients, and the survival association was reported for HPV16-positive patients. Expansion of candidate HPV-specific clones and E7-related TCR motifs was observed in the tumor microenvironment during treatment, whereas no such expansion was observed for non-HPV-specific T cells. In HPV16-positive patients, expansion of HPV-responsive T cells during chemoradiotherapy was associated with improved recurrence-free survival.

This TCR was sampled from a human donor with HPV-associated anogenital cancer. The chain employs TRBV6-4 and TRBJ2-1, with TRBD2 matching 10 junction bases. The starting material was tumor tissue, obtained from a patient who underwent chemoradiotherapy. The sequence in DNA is TGTGCCAGCAGTGACGATGCTAGCGGGGGTTACAATGAGCAGTTCTTC. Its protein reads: CASSDDASGGYNEQFF.